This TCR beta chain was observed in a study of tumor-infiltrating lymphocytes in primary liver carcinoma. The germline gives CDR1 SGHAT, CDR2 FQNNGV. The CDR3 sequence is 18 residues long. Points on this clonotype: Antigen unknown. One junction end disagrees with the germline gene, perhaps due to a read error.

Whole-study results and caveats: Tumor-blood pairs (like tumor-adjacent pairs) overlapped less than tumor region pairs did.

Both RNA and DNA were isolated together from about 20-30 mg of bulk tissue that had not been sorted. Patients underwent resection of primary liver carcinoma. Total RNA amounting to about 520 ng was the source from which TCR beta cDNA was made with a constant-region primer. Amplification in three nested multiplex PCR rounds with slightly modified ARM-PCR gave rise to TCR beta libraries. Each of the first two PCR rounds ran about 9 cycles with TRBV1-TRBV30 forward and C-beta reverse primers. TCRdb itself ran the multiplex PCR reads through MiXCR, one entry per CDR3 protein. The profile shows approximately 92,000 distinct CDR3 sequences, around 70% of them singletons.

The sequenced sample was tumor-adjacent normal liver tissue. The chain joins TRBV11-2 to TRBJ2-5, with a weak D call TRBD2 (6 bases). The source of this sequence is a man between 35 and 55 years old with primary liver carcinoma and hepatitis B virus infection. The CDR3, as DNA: TGTGCCAGCAGCTTACGTCCTGGACTAACGGCGTATCAAGAGACCCACTACTTC. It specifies CASSLRPGLTAYQETHYF.